What follows describes a single T cell receptor beta chain. This clonotype was seen repeatedly, ten times or more. Its antigen is still unknown. No much larger clone is present one base from it, and per-base qualities are unavailable. The germline V gene yields SGDLS for CDR1 and YYNGEE for CDR2. V sheds 0 bases and J sheds 3 bases, leaving 9 bases between their ends. The CDR3 runs 15 amino acids, cysteine and phenylalanine included. The sequence is cut down to CDR3 DNA, 45 bases in frame from base 1. The data were obtained in a study of CD8 T cells in ankylosing spondylitis (TCRdb year 2017). General notes on the study: The study set out to find disease-linked TCR variants by profiling T cell receptor beta repertoires in ankylosing spondylitis patients and healthy donors. The full study cohort was made up of roughly 25 ankylosing spondylitis patients and roughly 98 healthy donors. Peripheral blood was sampled, and synovial fluid was additionally collected from ankylosing spondylitis patients.

Results and caveats for the whole study, not just this receptor: Blood from ankylosing spondylitis patients appeared to be characterized by a TCR beta motif composed of eight or nine highly homologous amino acid variants. The disease-linked clones had a CD8+ phenotype and were found at relatively low frequencies in peripheral blood. The disease-linked clones were reported to be significantly enriched in matched synovial fluid samples from ankylosing spondylitis patients. Some TCR beta motif variants had previously been reported in synovial fluid and blood of reactive arthritis patients, which suggested common disease-initiation mechanisms.

The run used an Illumina HiSeq 2500. Quantitative 5'-RACE with molecular barcodes was used to prepare TCR beta libraries. The study's own analysis went as follows. A new computational method based on a probabilistic model of VDJ rearrangement was used to identify disease-linked TCR variants. TCRdb's own reprocessing of the public reads used fastp at Q25 and MiXCR and kept productive beta chains. Rows with a matching CDR3 protein are joined into one entry that keeps the most common DNA and genes. These V and J calls rely on TCRdb rather than the paper's analysis. Within this sample are 40,000 or so distinct CDR3 sequences, with roughly 3.1% of them counted one time only. The top ten hold approximately 3% of the sample.

Recombination linked TRBV9 to TRBJ2-2, and TRBD2 may be the D gene, going by 6 matching bases. The sample was blood, either unsorted or a sorted T cell fraction (not recorded which). This TCR derives from a male donor with ankylosing spondylitis or in good health (not recorded which). CDR3 protein: CASSVAGVDTGELFF. The DNA reads TGTGCCAGCAGCGTAGCGGGGGTGGACACCGGGGAGCTGTTTTTT.